The next 27 T cell receptor beta chains were all read from a single sample in a study of blood T cell repertoires in COVID-19. Libraries were prepared by immunoSEQ multiplex PCR; TCRdb keeps only in-frame clonotypes and omits some of them. The data hold approximately 350,000 clones, with 80% to 90% observed a single time. The sample consisted of peripheral blood. Source of these receptors: a woman between 45 and 60 years old with COVID-19, enrolled during active disease.

This chain links TRBV7-3 with TRBJ2-1, with 7 bases lining up with TRBD2. The CDR3 contains 13 residues. Germline CDR1 SGHTA, CDR2 FQGTGA. The ends lost 5 bases at V and 5 bases at J; junction bases unmatched: 3. The CDR3 DNA reads as TGTGCCAGCAGCAAAGGGACTAACAATGAGCAGTTCTTC. Translating it yields CASSKGTNNEQFF.

J is TRBJ1-5 and V is TRBV19; 9 bases match TRBD1. V shed 7 bases and J 4 bases; nucleotides not matched to a gene: 14. The CDR3 consists of 17 residues. Germline CDR1 reads LNHDA; CDR2 reads SQIVND (reference sequence). The DNA for the CDR3 is TGTGCCAGTAACCCGATGCAGCCGGGACAGGGAAATCAGCCCCAGCATTTT. It is translated as CASNPMQPGQGNQPQHF.

V usage is TRBV5-1 and J usage is TRBJ2-7, with 14 bases lining up with TRBD2. This CDR3 has 17 amino acids. Germline-derived CDR1 and CDR2 are SGHRS and YFSETQ. V lost 5 bases, J lost 6 bases, and 13 bases stayed unmatched. The CDR3 region has the DNA TGCGCCAGCAGATCCGGGCCGGGACTAGCGGGAGCCGGCGAGCAGTACTTC. It is translated as CASRSGPGLAGAGEQYF.

This chain joins TRBV7-9 and TRBJ1-2; D not resolved. Trimming cost V 5 bases and J 4 bases, with 14 bases left between them. CDR1 SEHNR and CDR2 FQNEAQ come from the germline V gene (reference sequence). This CDR3 is built from 14 residues. This CDR3 is CASSTMTGSYGYTF. The CDR3 DNA reads as TGTGCCAGCAGCACGATGACGGGAAGCTATGGCTACACCTTC.

This sequence joins TRBV11-2 and TRBJ2-5, with D possibly matching TRBD2 (5 bases). Per germline, CDR1 SGHAT and CDR2 FQNNGV. Trimming removed 2 bases at V and 0 bases at J, with 10 bases between. The CDR3 runs 15 residues. CDR3 amino acids: CASSLLRADQETQYF. The CDR3 DNA reads TGTGCCAGCAGCTTATTGAGGGCCGACCAAGAGACCCAGTACTTC. The variable domain in full, with the rest retrieved from reference TRBV11-2 and TRBJ2-5, is EAGVAQSPRYKIIEKRQSVAFWCNPISGHATLYWYQQILGQGPKLLIQFQNNGVVDDSQLPKDRFSAERLKGVDSTLKIQPAKLEDSAVYLCASSLLRADQETQYFGPGTRLLVL.

This chain connects TRBV5-4 to TRBJ2-7; TRBD2 matches at 8 bases. Germline V gene lookup returns CDR1 SGHNT and CDR2 YYREEE (reference sequence). Trimming at V came to 6 bases and at J to 3 bases, leaving 14 bases not matched to a gene. The CDR3 sequence is 16 residues long. In DNA form, the CDR3 reads TGTGCCAGCACCCGGGGGGGGCCATCTCAAAACTACGAGCAGTACTTC. Translated, it gives CASTRGGPSQNYEQYF.

The rearrangement links TRBV20-1 to TRBJ1-1; weak D call: TRBD1 (5 bases). This CDR3 is 13 amino acids long. V was shortened by 3 bases and J by 0 bases, with 8 bases between the two germline ends. Germline CDR1 reads DFQATT; CDR2 reads SNEGSKA (reference sequence). The CDR3 protein is CSASDSMNTEAFF. CDR3 coding DNA: TGCAGTGCTAGTGACAGTATGAACACTGAAGCTTTCTTT.

This chain links TRBV21-1 with TRBJ2-7; TRBD1 is taken as the D call from the table, unchecked against the DNA. TRBV21-1 is shown as a pseudogene. The CDR3 has 16 residues. DNA for the CDR3: TGTGCCAGCAGCAAAGGGGGGACAGGGAAAGCCTACGAGCAGTACTTC. Protein: CASSKGGTGKAYEQYF.

J is TRBJ1-3 and V is TRBV2, with D possibly TRBD1 on 5 matching bases. CDR3 length: 12 residues. Germline values: CDR1 SNHLY, CDR2 FYNNEI. Trimming pared 8 bases from V and 6 bases from J, leaving 11 bases between. In nucleotides, the CDR3 is TGTGCCAGCCGAGGAGGGGAAAACACCATATATTTT. This codes for CASRGGENTIYF. The whole variable domain, filled in from reference TRBV2 and TRBJ1-3, reads EPEVTQTPSHQVTQMGQEVILRCVPISNHLYFYWYRQILGQKVEFLVSFYNNEISEKSEIFDDQFSVERPDGSNFTLKIRSTKLEDSAMYFCASRGGENTIYFGEGSWLTVV.

The sample holds one count of this clone. The chain is built from TRBV4-1 and TRBJ1-1; possibly TRBD1 for D (6 bases). There are 14 residues in the CDR3. Between the trimmed V and J ends, which lost 3 bases and 11 bases, there was a span of 19 bases. Germline loops: CDR1 MGHRA, CDR2 YSYEKL. The CDR3 region has the DNA TGCGCCAGCAGCCAGCTTTCCGACAGGACGGAGGCTTTCTTT. Amino acid sequence: CASSQLSDRTEAFF.

This chain links TRBV28 with TRBJ1-5, with 8 positions matching TRBD1. The CDR3 totals 13 residues. V was pared by 6 bases and J by 4 bases, with 2 bases of the junction left unmatched. CDR1 is MDHEN, CDR2 SYDVKM, per germline. CDR3 nucleotides: TGTGCCAGCAGCGGACAGGGTAATCAGCCCCAGCATTTT. Protein product: CASSGQGNQPQHF.

As regards this clone: This specimen includes other DNA sequences encoding the same CDR3. The chain employs TRBV7-8 and TRBJ2-7; no clear D. This CDR3 contains 11 residues. The V gene lost 5 bases and the J gene lost 1 base, with 3 bases spanning the gap. In germline, CDR1 is SGHVS, CDR2 FQNEAQ. The CDR3: CASSPSYEQYF. Here the CDR3 DNA reads TGTGCCAGCAGCCCATCCTACGAGCAGTACTTC.

The V and J genes are TRBV19 and TRBJ1-2; D not certain. Germline V gene data show CDR1 as LNHDA and CDR2 as SQIVND (reference sequence). V lost 8 bases to trimming and J lost 4 bases, with 17 bases between them. The CDR3 has 14 residues. The CDR3 DNA reads TGTGCCAGTGTCAAGGCGGGGTTTGGCTATGGCTACACCTTC. It codes for CASVKAGFGYGYTF.

The chain couples TRBV10-2 to TRBJ2-6; TRBD2 agrees at 7 bases. CDR1 and CDR2 (germline): WSHSY, SAAADI. The junction had 6 bases not matched to a gene; V was cut back by 4 bases and J by 0 bases. The CDR3 loop spans 17 amino acids. Here the CDR3 reads CASSGLAASSGANVLTF. The CDR3 region has the DNA TGCGCCAGCAGTGGGCTAGCGGCGAGCTCTGGGGCCAACGTCCTGACTTTC.

This rearrangement joins TRBV6-5 to TRBJ1-4; 8 bases fit TRBD1. V shed 6 bases, J shed 3 bases, and the junction held 6 bases outside the gene matches. Germline assignment: CDR1 MNHEY and CDR2 SVGAGI. There are 15 residues in the CDR3. The CDR3: CASSADRGANEKLFF. CDR3 nucleotide sequence: TGTGCCAGCAGCGCAGACAGGGGAGCTAATGAAAAACTGTTTTTT.

The chain has TRBV27 and TRBJ1-5; no clear D gene. Germline CDR1 MNHEY, CDR2 SMNVEV (reference sequence). Trimming left V 7 bases short and J 3 bases short, with 13 bases between. The CDR3 has 14 residues. CDR3 loop: CASKRGSSNQPQHF. CDR3 DNA: TGTGCCAGCAAGCGCGGATCCTCCAATCAGCCCCAGCATTTT.

This clone was found once. This rearrangement joins TRBV27 to TRBJ1-1; 7 bases map to TRBD1. The CDR3 has 13 amino acids. V lost 2 bases, J lost 5 bases, and 2 bases stayed unmatched. The germline gives CDR1 MNHEY, CDR2 SMNVEV (reference sequence). CDR3 loop: CASSLQGVTEAFF. The DNA of the CDR3 is TGTGCCAGCAGTTTACAGGGGGTGACTGAAGCTTTCTTT.

The V and J genes are TRBV29-1 and TRBJ2-1, with 7 positions matching TRBD2. V dropped 0 bases and J dropped 8; count of bases not matched to a gene: 10. The CDR3 runs 15 residues. CDR1 SQVTM and CDR2 ANQGSEA come from the germline V gene. CDR3 sequence: CSVEDRATSFDEQFF. CDR3 in DNA: TGCAGCGTTGAAGATCGAGCGACTAGCTTCGATGAGCAGTTCTTC.

A single count supports this clone. The gene calls are TRBV15 and TRBJ2-7, with 11 bases matching TRBD2. Losses at the gene ends were 4 bases for V and 0 bases for J; bases not matched to a gene: 14. The CDR3 spans 19 residues. The V gene's germline CDR1 is LNHNV and CDR2 YYDKDF (reference sequence). The CDR3 DNA sequence: TGTGCCACCAGCACCGGTCCGGGACTAGCGGATATTAGCTCCTACGAGCAGTACTTC. It encodes CATSTGPGLADISSYEQYF. The whole variable domain, filled in from reference TRBV15 and TRBJ2-7, reads DAMVIQNPRYQVTQFGKPVTLSCSQTLNHNVMYWYQQKSSQAPKLLFHYYDKDFNNEADTPDNFQSRRPNTSFCFLDIRSPGLGDTAMYLCATSTGPGLADISSYEQYFGPGTRLTVT.

The chain links TRBV19 to TRBJ1-5, with 9 nucleotides matching TRBD1. V shed 4 bases and J 4 bases; nucleotides not matched to a gene: 2. The germline V gene has CDR1 LNHDA and CDR2 SQIVND (reference sequence). The CDR3 is made up of 14 amino acids. The CDR3 DNA is TGTGCCAGTAGTAACAGGGGGCGTAATCAGCCCCAGCATTTT. Translated: CASSNRGRNQPQHF.

CDR3 nucleotides: TGTGCCAGCTCACCCCCGGGACTAGCGGGAGGCACCACCGGGGAGCTGTTTTTT. This translates into CASSPPGLAGGTTGELFF. The chain is built from TRBV18 and TRBJ2-2, with 15 bases lining up with TRBD2. V gave up 3 bases and J gave up 4 bases; unmatched junction bases: 6. Germline CDR1 is KGHSH and CDR2 is LQKENI. The CDR3 spans 18 residues.

The CDR3 region has the DNA TGTGCCAGCAGCCATGGACAGGCATACGAGCAGTACTTC. This codes for CASSHGQAYEQYF. The chain carries TRBV11-2 and TRBJ2-7; 7 nucleotides align to TRBD1. V lost 5 bases to trimming and J lost 4 bases; unmatched junction nucleotides: 5. This CDR3 region has 13 residues. Germline CDR1 reads SGHAT; CDR2 reads FQNNGV.

The chain recombines TRBV5-4 with TRBJ2-7; no definite D call. The V gene's germline CDR1 is SGHNT and CDR2 YYREEE (reference sequence). CDR3 length equals 16 residues. V was clipped by 6 bases and J by 6 bases, with 25 bases between them. CDR3 sequence: CASTNAALGRSGEQYF. In DNA, the CDR3 is TGTGCCAGCACCAATGCCGCCTTAGGAAGGTCGGGCGAGCAGTACTTC.

V is TRBV3-1 (or the pseudogene TRBV3-2) and J is TRBJ2-2; 12 nucleotides agree with TRBD2. With V trimmed by 3 bases and J by 5 bases, 10 bases remained unmatched. CDR3 length equals 18 residues. Germline lookup yields CDR1 LGHDT and CDR2 YNNKEL (reference sequence). This CDR3 reads CASSQLRLAGVDTGELFF. For the CDR3, the DNA is TGTGCCAGCAGCCAGCTAAGACTAGCGGGAGTCGATACCGGGGAGCTGTTTTTT.

This chain links TRBV5-5 with TRBJ1-1; D gene ambiguous. This CDR3 is 14 amino acids long. V lost 4 bases and J 4 bases, leaving 14 bases between the germline ends. The germline gives CDR1 SGHKS, CDR2 YYEKEE (reference sequence). The CDR3: CASSTVSGSTEAFF. CDR3 coding DNA: TGTGCCAGCAGCACTGTCTCGGGGTCCACTGAAGCTTTCTTT.

The CDR3 is CSVVGPDGKNIQYF. The CDR3 nucleotides read TGCAGCGTGGTGGGCCCAGACGGCAAAAACATTCAGTACTTC. The V and J genes are TRBV29-1 and TRBJ2-4; no reliable D call. The CDR3 loop spans 14 amino acids. Germline V gives CDR1 SQVTM, CDR2 ANQGSEA. V lost 6 bases, J lost 3 bases, and 15 bases lay in between.

The rearrangement joins TRBV7-2 to TRBJ1-6; TRBD1 agrees at 7 bases. CDR1 and CDR2 (germline): SGHTA, FQGNSA. V was clipped by 1 base and J by 11 bases; unmatched bases: 11. The CDR3 has 16 amino acids. The CDR3 loop is CASSLVLGQIGTPLHF. The CDR3 DNA is TGTGCCAGCAGCTTAGTTTTGGGACAGATAGGGACACCCCTCCACTTT.